This TCR beta chain was documented in a study of Ad26.COV2.S vaccination and SARS-CoV-2 variants. Study-wide background: Participant was drawn from the COV1001 Ad26.COV2.S trial arm.

CDR3 length equals 17 residues. Germline values: CDR1 MDHEN, CDR2 SYDVKM. V lost 9 bases to trimming and J lost 0 bases; unmatched junction nucleotides: 14. This clone has a single count. What it binds is unknown. Study-level findings and limits: Researchers reported similar non-spike TCR breadth in vaccine and placebo recipients.

Stated treatment: some 20 received Ad26.COV2.S at low or high dose, single or two shots; about 5 received placebo; per-sample allocation not given. Sampling happened 63 days after the first vaccine or placebo injection. In Boston, an adult donor aged 18-55 years took part. The table came from immunoSEQ multiplex PCR; TCRdb's copy has only in-frame clones and leaves some out. In the table there are hundreds of thousands of clones, roughly 91% of which are singletons. The specimen was peripheral blood, collected in a trial of Ad26.COV2.S vaccine versus placebo. The rearrangement uses TRBV28 and TRBJ2-3, with 8 nucleotides matching TRBD1. This receptor was obtained from a person aged 18-65 years who received the Ad26.COV2.S COVID-19 vaccine or a placebo. The CDR3 spells CASEQGAMSPSTDTQYF. The DNA for the CDR3 is TGTGCCAGTGAGCAGGGGGCTATGTCCCCTAGCACAGATACGCAGTATTTT.